This entry lists 13 T cell receptor beta chains sequenced from one sample in a study of post-analysis software for immune sequencing data (dated by TCRdb to the mid-2010s). Broad study findings and their caveats: Patients showed significantly higher frequencies than controls for a few TRBV segments, among them TRBV5-6, TRBV5-1 and TRBV20-1.

Their cognate antigens are unknown. Receptors were amplified or captured by PCR. Instrument on record: Illumina HiSeq 2500. To reduce PCR and sequencing biases, unique molecular identifiers were incorporated into the TCR beta cDNA libraries. Using fastp trimming at Q25 and MiXCR clonotype assembly, TCRdb reanalyzed the public sequencing data and kept in-frame beta chains. One record per CDR3 amino acid sequence lists the most common genes and DNA. This sample lists hundreds of thousands of distinct CDR3 sequences; 25% to 30% were detected once. The ten largest clones add up to 0.5% to 0.6% of the sample. The sequenced material came from blood. Receptors were obtained from a girl aged 5-17 years with multiple sclerosis.

V and J are TRBV5-6 and TRBJ1-5; possibly TRBD1 for D (6 bases). The CDR3 spans 17 residues. V lost 0 bases, J lost 4 bases, and 17 bases lay in between. CDR1 SGHDT and CDR2 YYEEEE come from the germline V gene. The CDR3 protein is CASSLGGTGIKNQPQHF. The CDR3 bases are TGTGCCAGCAGCTTGGGGGGAACAGGGATCAAGAATCAGCCCCAGCATTTT.

This chain links TRBV5-1 with TRBJ1-2, with D maybe TRBD1 (6 bases). CDR3 length: 14 residues. The germline CDR1 and CDR2 sequences are SGHRS and YFSETQ. V lost 0 bases to trimming and J lost 4 bases, with 10 bases between them. The CDR3 bases are TGCGCCAGCAGCTTGGCGGGGGGCGGCTATGGCTACACCTTC. It yields the protein CASSLAGGGYGYTF.

This clonotype was counted only a few times. This chain links TRBV25-1 with TRBJ2-1, with 7 nucleotides matching TRBD1. The CDR3 covers 12 residues. CDR1 is MGHDK and CDR2 is SYGVNS in the germline V gene. Losses at the gene ends were 5 bases for V and 9 bases for J; bases not matched to a gene: 4. CDR3 in DNA: TGTGCCAGCAGTTTCACAGGGGTTGAGCAGTTCTTC. Its translation is CASSFTGVEQFF.

The chain couples TRBV12-5 to TRBJ2-1; D remains ambiguous. Germline V gene data show CDR1 as LGHNT and CDR2 as FRNRAP. The germline V and J ends were trimmed by 5 bases and 5 bases, with 4 bases remaining between them. CDR3 length: 11 residues. The CDR3 is CASGPNNEQFF. In nucleotides, the CDR3 is TGTGCTAGTGGTCCGAACAATGAGCAGTTCTTC. The full variable domain, in which reference TRBV12-5 and TRBJ2-1 provide the parts outside the CDR3, is DARVTQTPRHKVTEMGQEVTMRCQPILGHNTVFWYRQTMMQGLELLAYFRNRAPLDDSGMPKDRFSAEMPDATLATLKIQPSEPRDSAVYFCASGPNNEQFFGPGTRLTVL.

The V call is TRBV5-1, the J call TRBJ2-1; D may be TRBD1 (6 bases). This CDR3 has 17 amino acids. The germline CDR1 and CDR2 sequences are SGHRS and YFSETQ. The germline V and J ends were trimmed by 0 bases and 0 bases, with 13 bases remaining between them. DNA of the CDR3: TGCGCCAGCAGCTTGGCCGGGACACCGAGCTCCTACAATGAGCAGTTCTTC. This gives the protein CASSLAGTPSSYNEQFF.

The gene calls are TRBV20-1 and TRBJ1-5; 10 nucleotides agree with TRBD1. Germline CDR1 is DFQATT and CDR2 is SNEGSKA (reference sequence). Trimming at V came to 6 bases and at J to 6 bases, leaving 8 bases not matched to a gene. The CDR3 sequence is 14 residues long. CDR3: CSAEDRGYGQPQHF. CDR3 in DNA: TGCAGTGCAGAGGACAGGGGGTACGGTCAGCCCCAGCATTTT.

The CDR3 protein is CASSERTYGDSSETQYF. Here the CDR3 DNA reads TGTGCCAGCAGTGAGAGAACATATGGGGACAGTTCAGAGACCCAGTACTTC. The gene calls are TRBV2 and TRBJ2-5, with TRBD1 matching over 7 bases. The V gene end was trimmed by 3 bases and the J gene end by 4 bases; junction bases not matched to a gene: 14. This CDR3 contains 17 residues. CDR1 and CDR2 from the germline V gene are SNHLY and FYNNEI.

The chain couples TRBV28 to TRBJ2-2; D is uncertain. This CDR3 spans 12 amino acids. The V and J ends lost 6 bases and 1 base respectively, with 3 bases between them. Germline V lookup: CDR1 MDHEN, CDR2 SYDVKM. The CDR3 region is CASRQNTGELFF. CDR3 nucleotide sequence: TGTGCCAGCAGGCAGAACACCGGGGAGCTGTTTTTT. The full variable domain, with the rest looked up from reference TRBV28 and TRBJ2-2, is DVKVTQSSRYLVKRTGEKVFLECVQDMDHENMFWYRQDPGLGLRLIYFSYDVKMKEKGDIPEGYSVSREKKERFSLILESASTNQTSMYLCASRQNTGELFFGEGSRLTVL.

This clonotype has a handful of counts. V is TRBV20-1 and J is TRBJ2-3, with D tentatively TRBD1 (5 bases). Germline loops: CDR1 DFQATT, CDR2 SNEGSKA (reference sequence). Trimming left V 1 base short and J 5 bases short, with 13 bases between. The CDR3 contains 14 residues. The CDR3 loop is CSARGRVRKDTQYF. In DNA, the CDR3 is TGCAGTGCTAGAGGCAGGGTGCGGAAAGATACGCAGTATTTT.

The rearrangement links TRBV7-4 to TRBJ1-5; 7 bases match TRBD1. Germline V gives CDR1 SGHVT, CDR2 SQSDAQ. Losses at the gene ends were 1 base for V and 7 bases for J; bases not matched to a gene: 7. CDR3 length equals 15 residues. The CDR3 bases are TGTGCCAGCAGCTTAGATAGGACAGGACGACAGCCCCAGCATTTT. It translates to CASSLDRTGRQPQHF. Together with reference TRBV7-4 and TRBJ1-5, the CDR3 gives the full variable domain: GAGVSQSPRYKVAKRGRDVALRCDSISGHVTLYWYRQTLGQGSEVLTYSQSDAQRDKSGRPSGRFSAERPERSVSTLKIQRTEQGDSAVYLCASSLDRTGRQPQHFGDGTRLSIL.

The rearrangement joins TRBV3-1 to TRBJ2-5; possibly TRBD2 for D (6 bases). The better agreement between TRBJ2-7 and the DNA end casts doubt on the J call. Germline loops: CDR1 LGHDT, CDR2 YNNKEL (reference sequence). CDR3 length: 14 residues. The CDR3 DNA reads TGTGCCAGCAGCCGCGGGGAATACCGCTACGAGCAGTACTTC. Protein product: CASSRGEYRYEQYF.

The chain employs TRBV29-1 and TRBJ2-2; D is perhaps TRBD1 (6 bases). The CDR3 spans 15 residues. Trimming took off 2 bases at V and 1 base at J, with 11 bases between the two ends. The V gene's germline CDR1 is SQVTM and CDR2 ANQGSEA. For the CDR3, the DNA is TGCAGCGTTGAAATGACGGGACAGAACACCGGGGAGCTGTTTTTT. Translation gives CSVEMTGQNTGELFF.

This clonotype has only a few counts. The V and J genes are TRBV10-3 and TRBJ1-5; no reliable D call. Germline CDR1 ENHRY, CDR2 SYGVKD. The CDR3 covers 13 residues. V lost 6 bases, J lost 7 bases, and 13 bases lay in between. CDR3: CAISQDTDQPQHF. The DNA for the CDR3 is TGTGCCATCAGCCAAGATACGGACCAGCCCCAGCATTTT.